A few counts support the clone carrying this TCR beta chain. With a J-beta primer mix and a sample-barcoded 5' primer, a second PCR ran about 7 to 11 cycles. TCRdb used MiXCR to reprocess the 5' RACE reads, holding one entry per CDR3 protein. The sample yields some 780,000 distinct CDR3 sequences, more than 55% seen once. This entry comes from a study of blood T cells in healthy people across ages. The V and J ends lost 3 bases and 3 bases respectively, with 14 bases between them. Germline CDR1 and CDR2: LNHNV and YYDKDF (reference sequence). This CDR3 contains 15 residues. The clonotype was recovered from a man aged 40-50 years in good health. V is TRBV15 and J is TRBJ2-5; D ambiguous. Sequencing was done on a sample of blood. The CDR3 loop is CATSSGRLREETQYF. The CDR3, as DNA: TGTGCCACCAGCAGCGGAAGGTTAAGAGAAGAGACCCAGTACTTC.